This T cell receptor beta chain emerged from a study of type 1 regulatory T cells (dated by TCRdb to the early 2020s). Background for the entire study: The study characterized an in vitro protocol that generated a Tr1-enriched, alloantigen-specific CD4 T cell product named T-allo10. T-allo10 was under clinical evaluation in patients with hematological malignancies receiving allogeneic hematopoietic stem cell transplantation.

The sequencer was an Illumina MiSeq. TCRdb passed the public sequencing reads through fastp at Q25 and MiXCR, retaining productive beta sequences. Under each unique CDR3 protein, matching rows form one entry showing the most common genes and DNA. The sample table lists about 24,000 distinct CDR3 sequences, 72% of them with a count of one. Less than 15% of the sample goes to the ten largest clones. Donor-derived T-allo10 cells were described as specific for host alloantigens, anergic, and capable of alloantigen-specific suppression. The CDR3 runs 16 residues from the cysteine to the phenylalanine. The read is trimmed to its CDR3 DNA, 48 bases read in frame from base 1. Via the germline V gene (reference sequence), CDR1 is MNHNY and CDR2 SVGAGI. Unmatched junction bases come to 17, with V trimmed by 5 bases and J by 10 bases. With regard to this clonotype: The antigen this receptor binds is unknown. Per-base quality was not reported, and no clone a single base away is much larger than it.

This receptor chain uses TRBV6-6 and TRBJ2-1; 7 middle bases align to TRBD2. The sequence came from a human donor in good health. Material: cultured T cells, either the whole culture or a sorted T cell fraction (not recorded which). Taken with the paper, the label for cell subset or site translates to: Tr1-enriched cell product generated in vitro against host alloantigens. The CDR3 sequence is CASSPPERGVTEEQFF. The DNA sequence reads TGTGCCAGCAGTCCCCCGGAGCGGGGTGTGACGGAGGAGCAGTTCTTC.